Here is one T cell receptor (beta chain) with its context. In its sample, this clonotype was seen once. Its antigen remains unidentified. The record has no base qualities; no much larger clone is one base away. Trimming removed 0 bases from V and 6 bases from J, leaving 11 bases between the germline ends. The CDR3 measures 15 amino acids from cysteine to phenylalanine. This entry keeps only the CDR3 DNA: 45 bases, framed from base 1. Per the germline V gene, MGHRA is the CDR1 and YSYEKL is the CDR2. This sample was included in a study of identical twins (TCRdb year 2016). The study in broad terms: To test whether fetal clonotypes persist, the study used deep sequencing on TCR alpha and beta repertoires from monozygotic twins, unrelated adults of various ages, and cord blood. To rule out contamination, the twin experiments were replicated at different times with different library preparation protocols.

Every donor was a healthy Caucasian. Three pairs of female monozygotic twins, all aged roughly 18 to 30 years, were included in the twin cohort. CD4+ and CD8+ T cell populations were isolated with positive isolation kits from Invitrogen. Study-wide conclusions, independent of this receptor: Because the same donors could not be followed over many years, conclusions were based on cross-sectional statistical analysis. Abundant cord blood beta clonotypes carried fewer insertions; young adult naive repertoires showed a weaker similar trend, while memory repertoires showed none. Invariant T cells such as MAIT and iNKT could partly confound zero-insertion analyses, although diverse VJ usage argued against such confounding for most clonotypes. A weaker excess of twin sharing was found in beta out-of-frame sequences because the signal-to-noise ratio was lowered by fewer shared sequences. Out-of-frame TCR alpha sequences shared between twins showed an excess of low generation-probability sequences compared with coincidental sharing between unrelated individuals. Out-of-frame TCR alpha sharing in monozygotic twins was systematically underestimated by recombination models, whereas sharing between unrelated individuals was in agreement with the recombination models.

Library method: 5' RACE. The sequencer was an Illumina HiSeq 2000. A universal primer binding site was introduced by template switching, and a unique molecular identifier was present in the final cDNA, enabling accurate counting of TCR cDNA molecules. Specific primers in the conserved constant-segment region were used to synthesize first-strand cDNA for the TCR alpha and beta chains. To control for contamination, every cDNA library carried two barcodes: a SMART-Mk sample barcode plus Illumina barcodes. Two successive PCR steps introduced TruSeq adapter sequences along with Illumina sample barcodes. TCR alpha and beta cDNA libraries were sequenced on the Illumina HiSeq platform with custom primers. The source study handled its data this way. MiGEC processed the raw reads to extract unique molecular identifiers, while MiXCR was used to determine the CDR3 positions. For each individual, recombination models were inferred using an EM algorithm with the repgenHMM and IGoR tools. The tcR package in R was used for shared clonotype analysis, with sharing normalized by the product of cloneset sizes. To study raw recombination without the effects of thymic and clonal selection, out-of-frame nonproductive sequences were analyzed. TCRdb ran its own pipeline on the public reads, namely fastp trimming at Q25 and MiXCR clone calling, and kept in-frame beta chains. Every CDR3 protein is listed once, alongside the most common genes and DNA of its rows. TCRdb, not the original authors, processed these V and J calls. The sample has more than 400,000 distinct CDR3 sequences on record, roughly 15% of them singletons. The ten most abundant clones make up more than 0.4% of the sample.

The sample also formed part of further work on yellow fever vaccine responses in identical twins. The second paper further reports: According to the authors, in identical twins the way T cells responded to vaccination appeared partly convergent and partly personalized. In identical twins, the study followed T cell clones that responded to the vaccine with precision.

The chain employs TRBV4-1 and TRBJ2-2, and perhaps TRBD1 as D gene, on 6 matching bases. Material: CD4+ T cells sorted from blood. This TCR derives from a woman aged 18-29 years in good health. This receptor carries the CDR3 CASSQDSRGPGELFF. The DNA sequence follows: TGCGCCAGCAGCCAAGACTCCAGGGGTCCCGGGGAGCTGTTTTTT.